What follows describes a single T cell receptor beta chain. This clonotype came up a few times. What antigen it recognizes has not been identified. No base-level quality is on record; no much larger clone is a single base apart. Per the publication, the treatment or condition label means: in vitro stimulation with specific CMV peptide epitopes to enrich CMV-specific T cells. This entry comes from a study of T cell repertoires in cytomegalovirus infection (dated by TCRdb to about 2019). Describing the broader study: The peptide stimulations were aimed at well-studied HLA-B-restricted epitopes as well as recently identified HLA-C-restricted CMV epitopes, whose presentation resists viral immunomodulation. Because public TCR beta signatures pointed to carriage of CMV infection together with the matching HLA type, the HLA type of each donor mattered for the analysis. The research as a whole found: The ex vivo response was dominated by HLA-C-restricted CMV-specific TCR beta clonotypes, which also provided the single most frequent clonotype in two of eight donors. Cumulative frequency of public TCR beta family members discriminated carriers of CMV infection plus the relevant HLA type in this cohort and an independent 352-donor cohort.

CDR1 MNHEY and CDR2 SVGAGI are derived from the germline V gene. Trimmed from V: 5 bases; trimmed from J: 8 bases; junction bases lacking a gene match: 13. From its cysteine to its phenylalanine, the CDR3 spans 16 amino acids. The kept DNA is CDR3 alone, 48 bases in frame from the first base. The sequencing machine was an Illumina HiSeq 1500. Starting from the raw public reads, TCRdb applied fastp trimming at Q25, assembled clones with MiXCR and retained in-frame beta chains. Duplicate CDR3 protein sequences are folded into a single record with the most common DNA and genes. In this sample the table shows around 540,000 distinct CDR3 sequences, 33% of which occur a single time. The ten largest clones capture about a sixth of the sample.

Recombination connected TRBV6-5 to TRBJ1-5; TRBD1 lines up with 9 middle nucleotides. The TCR originated in a human donor in good health (CMV status not recorded). Some clones in this sample may be carry-over from other donors' samples. The sequences come from cultured PBMCs, collected from culture after CMV antigen stimulation. The encoded CDR3 is CASSPDRGFNREPQHF. In nucleotide form, the sequence is TGTGCCAGCAGTCCGGACAGGGGATTCAATAGGGAGCCCCAGCATTTT.